A selection of T cell receptor beta chains follows, all from one sample in a study of blood T cell repertoires in COVID-19. Repertoires were generated with immunoSEQ multiplex PCR, while TCRdb's copy carries only in-frame clones and drops some. The sample lists roughly 20,000 clones, more than 65% occurring once. Sequencing was done on a sample of peripheral blood. These receptors all come from an elderly man with acute or convalescent COVID-19. Each CDR3 is given with its conserved first and last residue. A D gene is named only where the DNA matches it firmly. A row's size may be missing; if present it is once, few, many or a size class.

j_call d_call clone_size v_call cdr3_nt cdr3_aa
TRBJ2-7 TRBD1 NA TRBV6-5 TGTGCCAGCAGTCCCTTCCAGGGGGCCCGTTACGAGCAGTACTTC CASSPFQGARYEQYF
TRBJ1-1 NA NA TRBV7-9 TGTGCCAGCAGCCCCTCCATTGGGGGGGCGAACACTGAAGCTTTCTTT CASSPSIGGANTEAFF
TRBJ2-2 NA NA TRBV9 TGTGCCAGCAGCGTAGCTTTGGAGGCCGGGGAGCTGTTTTTT CASSVALEAGELFF
TRBJ1-3 NA NA TRBV4-2 TGTGCCAGCAGCCAAGATAGAGGTTTGGACTCTGGAAACACCATATATTTT CASSQDRGLDSGNTIYF
TRBJ1-5 NA few TRBV21-1 TGTGCCAGCACCCGGGGGGAGGTTAGCAATCAGCCCCAGCATTTT CASTRGEVSNQPQHF
TRBJ1-1 TRBD1 NA TRBV9 TGTGCCAGCAGCCGATATGGACAGGGGACGGCTGAAGCTTTCTTT CASSRYGQGTAEAFF
TRBJ1-2 TRBD1 NA TRBV7-2 TGTGCCAGCAGCCAACGGACAGGGGGCGGGGATAACTATGGCTACACCTTC CASSQRTGGGDNYGYTF
TRBJ2-5 TRBD2 NA TRBV19 TGTGCCAGTAGTATAGATCAAGGGACTAGACCATCCCAGTACTTC CASSIDQGTRPSQYF
TRBJ1-1 NA NA TRBV19 TGTGCCAGTAGTAGTCAGGGAATGACTGAAGCTTTCTTT CASSSQGMTEAFF
TRBJ2-1 TRBD2 NA TRBV5-1 TGCGCCAGCAACACGCGACTAGCGCCGTGGGGCGATGAGCAGTTCTTC CASNTRLAPWGDEQFF
TRBJ1-3 NA few TRBV12-3/TRBV12-4 TGTGCCAGCAACAGGGAGAGTGGAAACACCATATATTTT CASNRESGNTIYF
TRBJ1-2 NA NA TRBV5-1 TGCGCCAGCAGCTCCCCGACAGAAAACTATGGCTACACCTTC CASSSPTENYGYTF
TRBJ1-2 TRBD1 NA TRBV11-3 TGTGCCAGCAGCCCCTCAAGGGACAGGCTCTTCTATGGCTACACCTTC CASSPSRDRLFYGYTF
TRBJ2-5 NA NA TRBV27 TGTGCCAGCAGTTTCCAGAGGGCCCACGGGGAGACCCAGTACTTC CASSFQRAHGETQYF
TRBJ1-1 NA NA TRBV24-1 TGTGCCACCAGTGATTTGCAGGGGACTGAAGCTTTCTTT CATSDLQGTEAFF
TRBJ1-2 TRBD1 NA TRBV7-9 TGTGCCAGCAGCACACGACAGGGAGTAGGCTATGGCTACACCTTC CASSTRQGVGYGYTF
TRBJ1-1 NA few TRBV27 TGTGCCAGCAGTTTTGGGTCCGCAGGGGAAGCTTTCTTT CASSFGSAGEAFF
TRBJ2-5 NA NA TRBV5-1 TGCGCCAGCAGCTTGGTGGCAGTCGTAAGCCAAGAGACCCAGTACTTC CASSLVAVVSQETQYF
TRBJ1-6 NA NA TRBV2 TGTGCCAGCAGTTTAGGGCGGGCCTCACCCCTCCACTTT CASSLGRASPLHF
TRBJ2-6 NA NA TRBV7-3 TGTGCCAGCAGCTTATTGGGACAACTAAGCTCTGGGGCCAACGTCCTGACTTTC CASSLLGQLSSGANVLTF
TRBJ2-1 TRBD2 few TRBV3-1/TRBV3-2 TGTGCCAGCAGCCCACTATTAACTAGCGGGAGTACTAATGAGCAGTTCTTC CASSPLLTSGSTNEQFF
TRBJ2-5 NA NA TRBV11-2 TGTGCCAGCAGCCCCACTCTTCGAGGGACCCAGTACTTC CASSPTLRGTQYF
TRBJ2-3 TRBD2 NA TRBV24-1 TGTGCCACCAGTGATCAGGGAGGGGATACGCAGTATTTT CATSDQGGDTQYF
TRBJ1-5 NA NA TRBV6-2/TRBV6-3 TGTGCCAGCAGTCGCAGAGGTGATCAGCCCCAGCATTTT CASSRRGDQPQHF
TRBJ1-2 TRBD1 NA TRBV2 TGTGCCAGCACTGGGGGACAGTTTAACTATGGCTACACCTTC CASTGGQFNYGYTF
TRBJ1-4 TRBD1 few TRBV6-5 TGTGCCAGCAGGTTGACAGGGGGGAATGAAAAACTGTTTTTT CASRLTGGNEKLFF
TRBJ1-3 NA medium-sized TRBV9 TGTGCCAGCAGCGTAGATGGGGCTTTCCTCTCTGGAAACACCATATATTTT CASSVDGAFLSGNTIYF
TRBJ2-7 TRBD1 NA TRBV27 TGTGCCAGCAGTTTAGGACAGGGAAATAACTACGAGCAGTACTTC CASSLGQGNNYEQYF
TRBJ2-3 TRBD2 NA TRBV3-1/TRBV3-2 TGTGCCAGCAGCCAAGCAAGCGGGAGGGCCGTTGAGACAGATACGCAGTATTTT CASSQASGRAVETDTQYF
TRBJ1-2 TRBD1 NA TRBV5-1 TGCGCCAGCAGCTCGACCGGGACAGAGCCCCCTAACTATGGCTACACCTTC CASSSTGTEPPNYGYTF
TRBJ1-5 TRBD1 NA TRBV5-1 TGCGCCAGCAGCTTGGAGACAGGGTTGGGGCAGCCCCAGCATTTT CASSLETGLGQPQHF
TRBJ1-4 NA NA TRBV5-6 TGTGCCAGCAGCCGAACAGGGTCACATGAAAAACTGTTTTTT CASSRTGSHEKLFF
TRBJ2-5 NA NA TRBV15 TGTGCCACCAGCCAACCCGGGACTGGGGAGACCCAGTACTTC CATSQPGTGETQYF
TRBJ2-3 TRBD2 NA TRBV29-1 TGCAGCGTTGGCATACTAGAGGGACTATTCACAGATACGCAGTATTTT CSVGILEGLFTDTQYF
TRBJ1-5 NA NA TRBV5-6 TGTGCCAGCAGCTTGGATCAGGGTCAGCCCCAGCATTTT CASSLDQGQPQHF
TRBJ2-2 NA NA TRBV6-5 TGTGCCAGCACCCGGACTAACCTGAACACCGGGGAGCTGTTTTTT CASTRTNLNTGELFF
TRBJ1-3 NA NA TRBV9 TGTGCCAGCAGCGTAGCAGTATCTGGAAACACCATATATTTT CASSVAVSGNTIYF
TRBJ1-5 TRBD1 NA TRBV6-6 TGTGCCAGCAGTTACTCGACAGGGGCTAGCAATCAGCCCCAGCATTTT CASSYSTGASNQPQHF
TRBJ1-2 TRBD1 few TRBV28 TGTGCCAGCAAACAACCGGGACAGGGCCTTTATGGCTACACCTTC CASKQPGQGLYGYTF
TRBJ2-5 TRBD2 NA TRBV7-3 TGTGCCAGCAGTCCTAGCGGGAGGGCCGGGGAGACCCAGTACTTC CASSPSGRAGETQYF
TRBJ1-6 NA NA TRBV7-3 TGTGCCAGCAGCTTGGGGCAGTCGGCTTCACCCCTCCACTTT CASSLGQSASPLHF
TRBJ2-5 TRBD1 NA TRBV7-8 TGTGCCAGCAGCTTAGATCAGGGGGCGGGGGAGACCCAGTACTTC CASSLDQGAGETQYF
TRBJ1-1 TRBD1 NA TRBV4-1 TGCGCCAGCAGCCGACCAGACAGGGACAACACTGAAGCTTTCTTT CASSRPDRDNTEAFF
TRBJ2-3 TRBD2 NA TRBV7-6 TGTGCCAGCAGCTTCGGACTAGCGGGACTCACAGATACGCAGTATTTT CASSFGLAGLTDTQYF
TRBJ2-3 TRBD2 NA TRBV3-1/TRBV3-2 TGTGCCAGCAGCCAAGCACTAGCGGGAGGGGGGTATACGCAGTATTTT CASSQALAGGGYTQYF
TRBJ1-1 NA NA TRBV29-1 TGCAGCGTTAGAGTTAGCATGAACACTGAAGCTTTCTTT CSVRVSMNTEAFF
TRBJ1-4 NA NA TRBV4-2 TGTGCCAGCAGGGGAGACGGAGGAAATGAAAAACTGTTTTTT CASRGDGGNEKLFF
TRBJ2-2 TRBD1 NA TRBV5-5 TGTGCCAGCAGCTTGGTCCATGGGACAGGCTACACCGGGGAGCTGTTTTTT CASSLVHGTGYTGELFF
TRBJ2-1 NA NA TRBV5-1 TGCGCCAGCAGCTTGGGACAAGAATACAATGAGCAGTTCTTC CASSLGQEYNEQFF
TRBJ2-1 TRBD2 NA TRBV3-1/TRBV3-2 TGTGCCAGCAGCCAGGCTAGCGGGAGACAAAATGAGCAGTTCTTC CASSQASGRQNEQFF
TRBJ1-1 NA NA TRBV7-9 TGTGCCAGCAGCTTAGGTACAGGAGCTGAAGCTTTCTTT CASSLGTGAEAFF
TRBJ2-2 NA NA TRBV2 TGTGCCAGCAGGCCCACTCAGAACACCGGGGAGCTGTTTTTT CASRPTQNTGELFF
TRBJ2-3 TRBD2 NA TRBV7-6 TGTGCCAGCAGCTCCCGGACTAGCGGAAACACAGATACGCAGTATTTT CASSSRTSGNTDTQYF
TRBJ2-1 TRBD2 NA TRBV5-1 TGCGCCAGCAGCTTCGGAGCGGGAGTTGCCGAGCAGTTCTTC CASSFGAGVAEQFF